This TCR beta chain came from a study of blood T cell repertoires in COVID-19. Only in-frame clones appear in the TCRdb table, and some are missing; sequencing was by immunoSEQ multiplex PCR. This table has under 350,000 clones, approximately 85% appearing once. The CDR3 totals 15 residues. V was pared by 1 base and J by 0 bases, with 2 bases of the junction left unmatched. Germline CDR1 KGHSH, CDR2 LQKENI. The receptor comes from a human donor in a cohort sampled during active COVID-19. Sequenced material: peripheral blood. The V gene is TRBV18, the J gene TRBJ1-1; 7 bases fit TRBD1. The CDR3 protein is CASSPLGQLNTEAFF. DNA for the CDR3: TGTGCCAGCTCACCACTGGGACAGCTGAACACTGAAGCTTTCTTT.